The TCR beta chain described here comes from a study of OX40 agonist ivuxolimab in advanced cancers. This CDR3 has 17 residues. Germline V gives CDR1 SQVTM, CDR2 ANQGSEA. V was pared by 3 bases and J by 5 bases, with 14 bases of the junction left unmatched. In this sample, this clone turned up once. Clones were read by immunoSEQ multiplex PCR, and TCRdb kept only the in-frame ones, dropping some. Of tens of thousands of clones listed, roughly four fifths are singletons. The J gene is TRBJ2-5, the V gene TRBV29-1, with 11 bases lining up with TRBD1. This TCR was sampled from an adult with an advanced solid tumor such as melanoma, head and neck, liver or kidney cancer. The material sequenced was CD4+ or CD8+ T cells sorted from blood, taken in a trial of the OX40 agonist ivuxolimab. The CDR3 loop reads CSVELSGDRGSYETQYF. In DNA, the CDR3 is TGCAGCGTTGAGTTATCAGGGGACAGGGGGTCTTACGAGACCCAGTACTTC.